The T cell receptor beta chain under discussion was sequenced for a study of blood T cell repertoires in COVID-19. Germline V gives CDR1 SEHNR, CDR2 FQNEAQ (reference sequence). Between the trimmed V and J ends, which lost 5 bases and 2 bases, there was a span of 16 bases. The CDR3 consists of 16 residues. The table came from immunoSEQ multiplex PCR; TCRdb's copy has only in-frame clones and leaves some out. The sample shows over 450,000 clones, roughly 91% of them seen only once. Material for sequencing was peripheral blood. The chain couples TRBV7-9 to TRBJ2-1, with a possible D match to TRBD1 (6 bases). This clonotype was obtained from a woman aged 50 to 60 with COVID-19, enrolled during active disease. The CDR3 region has the DNA TGTGCCAGCAGCCGATTTTTAGGGGACACCTACAATGAGCAGTTCTTC. Residues: CASSRFLGDTYNEQFF.